The TCR beta chain described here comes from a study of T-cell reconstitution after alpha-beta-depleted transplantation in children. There are 15 residues in the CDR3. Germline assignment: CDR1 MNHEY and CDR2 SMNVEV (reference sequence). Deletions cut 1 base from V and 4 bases from J, with 10 bases between. Unique molecular identifiers featured in how the TCRbeta library was prepared. Each CDR3 protein gets one entry after TCRdb re-called the PCR reads with MiXCR. This sample yields 150,000 to 200,000 distinct CDR3 sequences, of which roughly 7.5% are seen a single time; 3% belongs to the top ten. This TCR came from a human donor who donated a stem cell graft to a child with Wiskott-Aldrich syndrome. This chain connects TRBV27 to TRBJ2-2; a possible D gene is TRBD2 (5 bases). The sequences come from PBMCs from the stem cell graft donor, collected from the stem cell graft. The CDR3 region has the DNA TGTGCCAGCAGTTTATTCCCGGGGAGCACCGGGGAGCTGTTTTTT. It yields the protein CASSLFPGSTGELFF.